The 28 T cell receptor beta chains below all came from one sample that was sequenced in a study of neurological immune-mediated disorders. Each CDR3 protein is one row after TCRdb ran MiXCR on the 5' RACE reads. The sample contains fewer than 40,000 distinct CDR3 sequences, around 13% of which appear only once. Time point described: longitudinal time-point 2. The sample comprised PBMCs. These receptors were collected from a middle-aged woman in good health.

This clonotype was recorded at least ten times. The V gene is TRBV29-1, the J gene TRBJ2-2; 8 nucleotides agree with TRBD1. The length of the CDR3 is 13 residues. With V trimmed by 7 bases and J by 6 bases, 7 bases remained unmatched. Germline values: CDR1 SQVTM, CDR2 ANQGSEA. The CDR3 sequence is CSAGQAHSGELFF. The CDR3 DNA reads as TGCAGCGCGGGACAGGCGCATTCCGGGGAGCTGTTTTTT.

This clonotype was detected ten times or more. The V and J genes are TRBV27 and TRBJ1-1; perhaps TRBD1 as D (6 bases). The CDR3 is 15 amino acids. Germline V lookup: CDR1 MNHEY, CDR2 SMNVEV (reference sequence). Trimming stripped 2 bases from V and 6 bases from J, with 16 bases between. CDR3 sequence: CASSLGGIGVSEAFF. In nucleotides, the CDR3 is TGTGCCAGCAGTTTAGGGGGCATAGGTGTCTCTGAAGCTTTCTTT.

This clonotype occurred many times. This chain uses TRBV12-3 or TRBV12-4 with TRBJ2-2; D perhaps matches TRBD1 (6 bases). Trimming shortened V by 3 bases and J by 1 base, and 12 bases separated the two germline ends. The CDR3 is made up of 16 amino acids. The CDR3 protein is CASSFLQGWNTGELFF. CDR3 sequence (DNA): TGTGCCAGCAGTTTTTTACAGGGATGGAACACCGGGGAGCTGTTTTTT.

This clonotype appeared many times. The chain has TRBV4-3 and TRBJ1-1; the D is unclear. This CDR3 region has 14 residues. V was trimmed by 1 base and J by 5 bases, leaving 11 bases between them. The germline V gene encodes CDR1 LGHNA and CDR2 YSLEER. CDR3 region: CASSQVTRSTEAFF. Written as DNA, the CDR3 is TGCGCCAGCAGCCAAGTTACTCGTTCAACTGAAGCTTTCTTT.

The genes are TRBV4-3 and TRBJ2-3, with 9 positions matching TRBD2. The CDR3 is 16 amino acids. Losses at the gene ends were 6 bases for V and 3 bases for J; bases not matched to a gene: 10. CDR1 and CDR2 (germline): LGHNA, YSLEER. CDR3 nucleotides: TGCGCCAGCAGACACTCCCTAGCGGGGAGGACAGATACGCAGTATTTT. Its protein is CASRHSLAGRTDTQYF.

As DNA, the CDR3 is TGTGCCAGCAGGCGGTCCGCCTCGGTCGGCACTGAAGCTTTCTTT. It is translated as CASRRSASVGTEAFF. The V and J genes are TRBV6-5 and TRBJ1-1; D is ambiguous. With 6 bases removed from V and 4 bases from J, the gap between germline ends came to 18 bases. This CDR3 contains 15 residues. Germline V lookup: CDR1 MNHEY, CDR2 SVGAGI.

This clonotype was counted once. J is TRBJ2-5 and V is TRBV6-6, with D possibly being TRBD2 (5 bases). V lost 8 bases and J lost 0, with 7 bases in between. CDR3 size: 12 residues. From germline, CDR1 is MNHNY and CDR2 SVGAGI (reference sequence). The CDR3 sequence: CASGGYQETQYF. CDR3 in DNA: TGTGCCAGCGGAGGCTACCAAGAGACCCAGTACTTC.

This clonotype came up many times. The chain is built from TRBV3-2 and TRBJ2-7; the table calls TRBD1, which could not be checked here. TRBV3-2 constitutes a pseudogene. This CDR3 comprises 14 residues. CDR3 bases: TGTGCCAGCGCGAGGGGACAGGGGGGCTACGAGCAGTACTTC. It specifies CASARGQGGYEQYF.

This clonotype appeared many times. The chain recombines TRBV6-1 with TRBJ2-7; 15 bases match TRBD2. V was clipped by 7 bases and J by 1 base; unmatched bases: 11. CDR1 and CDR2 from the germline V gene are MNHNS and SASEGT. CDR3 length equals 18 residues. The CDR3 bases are TGTGCCAGCACCCTAGTAGGGACTAGCGGGAGGTCTTCCTACGAGCAGTACTTC. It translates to CASTLVGTSGRSSYEQYF.

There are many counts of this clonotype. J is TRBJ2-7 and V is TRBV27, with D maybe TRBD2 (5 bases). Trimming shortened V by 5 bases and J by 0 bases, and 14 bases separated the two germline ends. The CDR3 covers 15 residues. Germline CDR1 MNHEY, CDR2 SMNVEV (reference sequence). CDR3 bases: TGTGCCAGCAGTCCCCATTTAGGGAGCTCCTACGAGCAGTACTTC. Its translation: CASSPHLGSSYEQYF.

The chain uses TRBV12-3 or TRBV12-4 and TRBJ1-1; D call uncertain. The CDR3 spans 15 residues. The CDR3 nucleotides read TGTGACAATTCGTTCGGCAGAAATAAGAACACTGAAGCTTTCTTT. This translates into CDNSFGRNKNTEAFF.

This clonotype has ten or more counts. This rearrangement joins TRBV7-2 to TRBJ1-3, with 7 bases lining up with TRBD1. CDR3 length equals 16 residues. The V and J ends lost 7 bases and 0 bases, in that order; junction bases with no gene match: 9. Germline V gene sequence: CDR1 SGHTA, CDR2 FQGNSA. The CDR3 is CASTQGGLYSGNTIYF. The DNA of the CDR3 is TGTGCCAGCACCCAGGGGGGGCTTTACTCTGGAAACACCATATATTTT. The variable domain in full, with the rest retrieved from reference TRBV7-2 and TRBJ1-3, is GAGVSQSPSNKVTEKGKDVELRCDPISGHTALYWYRQSLGQGLEFLIYFQGNSAPDKSGLPSDRFSAERTGGSVSTLTIQRTQQEDSAVYLCASTQGGLYSGNTIYFGEGSWLTVV.

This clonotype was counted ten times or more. In DNA form, the CDR3 reads TGTGCCACCATGCGCGGGCTCACAGATACGCAGTATTTT. This codes for CATMRGLTDTQYF. The V and J genes are TRBV10-3 and TRBJ2-3, with D tentatively TRBD2 (5 bases). This CDR3 has 13 residues. Germline V gene data show CDR1 as ENHRY and CDR2 as SYGVKD. Trimming removed 10 bases from V and 2 bases from J, with 13 bases in between.

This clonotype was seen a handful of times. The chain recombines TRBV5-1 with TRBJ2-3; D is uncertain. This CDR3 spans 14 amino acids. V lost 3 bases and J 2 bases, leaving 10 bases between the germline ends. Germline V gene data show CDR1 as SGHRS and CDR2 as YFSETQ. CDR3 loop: CASSWTGHTDTQYF. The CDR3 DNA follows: TGCGCCAGCAGCTGGACGGGCCACACAGATACGCAGTATTTT.

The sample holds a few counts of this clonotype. The CDR3 nucleotides are TGTGCCAGCCTCATTAGGGGGGCAGGTAGCTATGGCTACACCTTC. This translates into CASLIRGAGSYGYTF. The rearrangement links TRBV6-1 to TRBJ1-2; D might be TRBD1 (6 bases). Trimming left V 8 bases short and J 4 bases short, with 20 bases between. This CDR3 is built from 15 residues. In germline, CDR1 is MNHNS, CDR2 SASEGT.

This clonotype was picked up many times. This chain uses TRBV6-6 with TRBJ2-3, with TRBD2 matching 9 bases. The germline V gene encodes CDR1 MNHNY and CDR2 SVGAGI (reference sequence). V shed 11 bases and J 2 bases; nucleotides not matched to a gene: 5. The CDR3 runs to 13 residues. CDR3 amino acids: CAGAGGSTDTQYF. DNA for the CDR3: TGTGCCGGGGCGGGGGGGTCCACAGATACGCAGTATTTT.

The CDR3, as DNA: TGTGCCAGCAGTTTATCCCCTAGCGGGGGTTACGAGCAGTACTTC. Amino acid sequence: CASSLSPSGGYEQYF. The chain has TRBV27 and TRBJ2-7; 10 bases fit TRBD2. The CDR3 loop spans 15 amino acids. Per the germline V gene, CDR1 is MNHEY and CDR2 is SMNVEV (reference sequence). V dropped 0 bases and J dropped 4; count of bases not matched to a gene: 3.

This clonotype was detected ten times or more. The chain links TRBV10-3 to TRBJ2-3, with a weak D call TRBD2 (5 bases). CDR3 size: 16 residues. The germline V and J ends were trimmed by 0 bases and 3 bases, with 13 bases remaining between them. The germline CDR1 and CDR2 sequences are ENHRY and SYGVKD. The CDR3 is CAISESVGVGTDTQYF. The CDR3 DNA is TGTGCCATCAGTGAGTCGGTGGGAGTGGGGACAGATACGCAGTATTTT.

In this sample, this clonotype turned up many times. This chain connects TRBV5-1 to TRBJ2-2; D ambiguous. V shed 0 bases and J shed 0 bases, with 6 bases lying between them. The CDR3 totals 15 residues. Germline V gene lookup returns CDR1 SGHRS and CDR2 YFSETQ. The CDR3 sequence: CASSLGQTNTGELFF. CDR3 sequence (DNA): TGCGCCAGCAGCTTGGGGCAAACGAACACCGGGGAGCTGTTTTTT.

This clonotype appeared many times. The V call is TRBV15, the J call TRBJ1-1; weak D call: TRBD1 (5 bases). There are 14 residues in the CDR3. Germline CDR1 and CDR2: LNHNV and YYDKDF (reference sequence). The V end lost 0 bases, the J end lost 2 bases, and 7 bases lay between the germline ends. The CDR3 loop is CATSRDRVNTEAFF. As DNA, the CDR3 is TGTGCCACCAGCAGAGACAGGGTAAACACTGAAGCTTTCTTT.

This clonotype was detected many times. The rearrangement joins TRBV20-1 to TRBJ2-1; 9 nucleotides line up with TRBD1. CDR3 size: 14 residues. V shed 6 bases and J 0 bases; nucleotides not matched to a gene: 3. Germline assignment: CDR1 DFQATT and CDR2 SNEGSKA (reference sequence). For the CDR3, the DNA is TGCAGTGCGGGGACAGGGAGCTCCTACAATGAGCAGTTCTTC. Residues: CSAGTGSSYNEQFF.

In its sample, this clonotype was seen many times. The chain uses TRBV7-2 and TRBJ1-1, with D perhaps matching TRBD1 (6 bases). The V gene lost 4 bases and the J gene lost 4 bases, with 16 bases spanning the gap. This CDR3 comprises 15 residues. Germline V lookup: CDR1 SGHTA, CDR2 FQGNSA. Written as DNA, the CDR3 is TGTGCCAGCAGCTCGGAGGGGGGGGCGAGCACTGAAGCTTTCTTT. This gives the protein CASSSEGGASTEAFF.

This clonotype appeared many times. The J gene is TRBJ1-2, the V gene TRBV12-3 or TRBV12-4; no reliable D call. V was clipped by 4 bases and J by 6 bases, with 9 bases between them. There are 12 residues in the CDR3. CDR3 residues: CASSYHGNGYTF. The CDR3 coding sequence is TGTGCCAGCAGTTACCACGGAAATGGCTACACCTTC.

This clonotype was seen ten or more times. CDR3 in amino acids: CSAIHRDNSYNEQFF. As DNA, the CDR3 is TGCAGTGCTATACACCGGGACAACTCCTACAATGAGCAGTTCTTC. J is TRBJ2-1 and V is TRBV20-1, with D possibly matching TRBD1 (6 bases). CDR1 and CDR2 (germline): DFQATT, SNEGSKA (reference sequence). V was clipped by 4 bases and J by 0 bases, with 13 bases between them. The CDR3 is made up of 15 amino acids.

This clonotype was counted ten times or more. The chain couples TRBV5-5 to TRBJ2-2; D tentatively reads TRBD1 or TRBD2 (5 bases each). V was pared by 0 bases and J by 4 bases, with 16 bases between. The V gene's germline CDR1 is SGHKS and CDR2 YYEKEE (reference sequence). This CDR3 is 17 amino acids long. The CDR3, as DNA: TGTGCCAGCAGCTTGGCGGTGCAGGGAGTGGGCACCGGGGAGCTGTTTTTT. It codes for CASSLAVQGVGTGELFF.

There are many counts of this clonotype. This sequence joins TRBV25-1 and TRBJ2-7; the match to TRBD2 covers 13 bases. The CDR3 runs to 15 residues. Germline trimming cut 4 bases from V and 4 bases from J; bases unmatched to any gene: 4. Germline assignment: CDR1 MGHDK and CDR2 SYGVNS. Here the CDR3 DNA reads TGTGCCAGCAGTGGGGGGGGACTAGCGGGATACGAGCAGTACTTC. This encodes CASSGGGLAGYEQYF.

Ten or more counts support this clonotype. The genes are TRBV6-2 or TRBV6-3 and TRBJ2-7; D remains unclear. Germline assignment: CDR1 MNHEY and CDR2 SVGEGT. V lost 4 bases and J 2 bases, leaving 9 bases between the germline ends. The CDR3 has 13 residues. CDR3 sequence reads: CASSSQLPYEQYF. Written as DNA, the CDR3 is TGTGCCAGCAGTTCCCAGCTACCCTACGAGCAGTACTTC.

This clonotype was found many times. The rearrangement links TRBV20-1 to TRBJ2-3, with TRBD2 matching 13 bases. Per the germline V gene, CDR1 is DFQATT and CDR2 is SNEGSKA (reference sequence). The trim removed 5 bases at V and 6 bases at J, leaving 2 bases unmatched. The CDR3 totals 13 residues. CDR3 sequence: CSAQTSGGDTQYF. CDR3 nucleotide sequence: TGCAGTGCTCAGACTAGCGGGGGGGATACGCAGTATTTT.